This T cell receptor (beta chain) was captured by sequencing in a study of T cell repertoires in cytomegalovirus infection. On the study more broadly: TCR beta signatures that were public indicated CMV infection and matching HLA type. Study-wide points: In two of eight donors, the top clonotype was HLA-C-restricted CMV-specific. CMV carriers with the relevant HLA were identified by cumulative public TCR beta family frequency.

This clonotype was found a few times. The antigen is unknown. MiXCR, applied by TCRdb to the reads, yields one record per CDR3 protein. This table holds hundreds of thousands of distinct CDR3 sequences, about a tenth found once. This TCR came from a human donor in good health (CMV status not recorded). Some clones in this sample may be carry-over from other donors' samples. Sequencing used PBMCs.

The CDR3 region has the DNA TGTGCCAGCAGTTTAACGAGGGGTGGGCAGCCCCAGCATTTT. Protein sequence: CASSLTRGGQPQHF. This chain links TRBV28 with TRBJ1-5; D is perhaps TRBD1 (5 bases). Germline V CDR1 and CDR2: MDHEN, SYDVKM. V was clipped by 2 bases and J by 7 bases, with 12 bases between them. The CDR3 totals 14 residues.